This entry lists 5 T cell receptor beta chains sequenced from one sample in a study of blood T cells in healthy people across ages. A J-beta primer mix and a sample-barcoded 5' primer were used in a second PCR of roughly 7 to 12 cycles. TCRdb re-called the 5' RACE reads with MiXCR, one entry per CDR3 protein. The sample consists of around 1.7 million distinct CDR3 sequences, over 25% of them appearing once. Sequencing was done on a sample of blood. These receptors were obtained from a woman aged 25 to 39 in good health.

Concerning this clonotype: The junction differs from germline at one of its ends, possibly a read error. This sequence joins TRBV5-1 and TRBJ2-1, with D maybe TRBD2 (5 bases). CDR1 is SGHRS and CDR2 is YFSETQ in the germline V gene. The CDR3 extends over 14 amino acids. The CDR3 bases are TGCGCCAGCGGCTTGGCTAATACGGGGAATGAGCAGTTCTTC. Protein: CASGLANTGNEQFF.

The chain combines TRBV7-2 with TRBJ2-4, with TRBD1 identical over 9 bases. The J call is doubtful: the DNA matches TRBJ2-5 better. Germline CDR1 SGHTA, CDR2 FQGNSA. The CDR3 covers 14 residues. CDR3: CASSMNRGLETQYF. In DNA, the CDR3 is TGTGCCAGCAGCATGAACAGGGGGCTGGAGACCCAGTACTTC.

The CDR3 DNA sequence: TGCGCCAGCGGAACGGGGGGGGCAGATACGCAGTATTTT. Protein product: CASGTGGADTQYF. V is TRBV5-1 and J is TRBJ2-3; 8 nucleotides agree with TRBD2. With 7 bases clipped from V and 4 bases from J, the junction kept 5 bases outside the gene matches. The CDR3 runs to 13 residues. Germline V lookup: CDR1 SGHRS, CDR2 YFSETQ.

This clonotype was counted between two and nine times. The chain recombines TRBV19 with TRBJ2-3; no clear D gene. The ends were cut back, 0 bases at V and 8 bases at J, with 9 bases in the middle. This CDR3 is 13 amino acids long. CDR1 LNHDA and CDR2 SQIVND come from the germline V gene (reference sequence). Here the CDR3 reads CASSIDSRVTQYF. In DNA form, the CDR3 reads TGTGCCAGTAGTATAGACTCGCGAGTTACGCAGTATTTT.

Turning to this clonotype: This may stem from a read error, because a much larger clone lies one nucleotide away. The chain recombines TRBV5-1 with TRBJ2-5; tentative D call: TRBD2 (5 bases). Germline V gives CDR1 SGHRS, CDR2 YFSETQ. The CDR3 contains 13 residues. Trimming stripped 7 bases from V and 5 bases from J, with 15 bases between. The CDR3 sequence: CASGNGIGETQYF. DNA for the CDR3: TGCGCCAGCGGAAACGGGATCGGGGAGACCCAGTACTTC.